These T cell receptor beta chains were read from a single sample in a study of T-cell reconstitution after alpha-beta-depleted transplantation in children. Via MiXCR, TCRdb re-called the PCR reads, giving one row per CDR3 protein. The data show around 440,000 distinct CDR3 sequences, with 15% to 20% seen just once and under 30% held by the top ten. Material: PBMCs, mostly from graft donor cells, obtained 360 days after TCRalphabeta/CD19-depleted stem cell transplant. These receptors all come from a boy younger than two who had a stem cell transplant for Wiskott-Aldrich syndrome, so the T cells may come from the graft donor. The CDR3 runs from the conserved cysteine through the conserved F or W. A D gene is named only where the DNA matches it firmly. Rows give clone size only sometimes, using once, few, many, or a class for an expanded clone.

NA few TRBJ2-7 TRBV20-1 CSARPAVGEQYF TGCAGTGCTAGGCCCGCGGTGGGCGAGCAGTACTTC
TRBD2 many TRBJ2-1 TRBV20-1 CSAPLRGGLQQFF TGCAGTGCTCCTCTCCGGGGGGGCCTCCAGCAGTTCTTC
TRBD1 NA TRBJ2-1 TRBV5-5 CASRRDRLYNEQFF TGTGCCAGCAGGAGGGACAGATTATACAATGAGCAGTTCTTC
NA NA TRBJ2-3 TRBV7-8 CASSLRPDYTDTQYF TGTGCCAGCAGCCTACGTCCGGACTACACAGATACGCAGTATTTT
NA few TRBJ2-1 TRBV20-1 CSARAPARGSYNEQFF TGCAGTGCTAGAGCCCCGGCGCGGGGCTCCTACAATGAGCAGTTCTTC
NA NA TRBJ2-7 TRBV12-3/TRBV12-4 CASSADAGEQYF TGTGCCAGCAGTGCGGACGCTGGCGAGCAGTACTTC
TRBD1 few TRBJ2-3 TRBV12-3/TRBV12-4 CASSFQSGQGSDTQYF TGTGCCAGCAGTTTTCAGTCGGGACAGGGTTCAGATACGCAGTATTTT
TRBD1 NA TRBJ1-5 TRBV25-1 CASSGDRESQPQHF TGTGCCAGCAGTGGCGACAGGGAAAGTCAGCCCCAGCATTTT
NA few TRBJ2-1 TRBV30 CAWSRPGYGNEQFF TGTGCCTGGAGTCGTCCAGGGTATGGCAATGAGCAGTTCTTC
NA NA TRBJ2-2 TRBV12-3/TRBV12-4 CASSPGRRLRVPGELFF TGTGCCAGCAGTCCCGGGCGAAGATTACGGGTTCCCGGGGAGCTGTTTTTT
NA few TRBJ1-4 TRBV5-5 CASSFATTATNEKLFF TGTGCCAGCAGCTTCGCCACCACTGCAACTAATGAAAAACTGTTTTTT
TRBD1 few TRBJ2-7 TRBV10-1 CASSSSGQGIYEQYF TGCGCCAGCAGTTCCTCCGGACAGGGGATCTACGAGCAGTACTTC
TRBD2 few TRBJ2-1 TRBV20-1 CSARDGTSGMYEQFF TGCAGTGCTAGAGACGGGACTAGCGGGATGTATGAGCAGTTCTTC
NA NA TRBJ2-7 TRBV29-1 CSVEDGGLIPYEQYF TGCAGCGTTGAAGATGGAGGTTTAATACCCTACGAGCAGTACTTC
NA NA TRBJ2-5 TRBV2 CASGAQGETQYF TGTGCCAGCGGGGCCCAGGGGGAGACCCAGTACTTC
NA NA TRBJ2-1 TRBV5-1 CASSRTQGRVNEQFF TGCGCCAGCAGCCGGACTCAGGGGCGAGTTAATGAGCAGTTCTTC
NA NA TRBJ2-1 TRBV18 CASSPSIYNEQFF TGTGCCAGCTCACCATCTATTTACAATGAGCAGTTCTTC
NA few TRBJ1-4 TRBV10-1 CASSEAFNEKLFF TGCGCCAGCAGTGAAGCGTTCAATGAAAAACTGTTTTTT
TRBD2 NA TRBJ2-5 TRBV3-1 CASSRLAGTETQYF TGTGCCAGCAGTCGACTAGCGGGGACAGAGACCCAGTACTTC
NA few TRBJ2-7 TRBV20-1 CSASANRVWHYEQYF TGCAGTGCTAGCGCCAACAGGGTGTGGCATTACGAGCAGTACTTC
TRBD1 few TRBJ2-3 TRBV5-1 CASLRGLGTDTQYF TGCGCCAGCCTCAGGGGGCTGGGCACAGATACGCAGTATTTT
TRBD1 NA TRBJ1-1 TRBV6-6 CASSYPRTGAQLNTEAFF TGTGCCAGCAGTTACCCTCGGACAGGGGCGCAACTGAACACTGAAGCTTTCTTT
NA few TRBJ2-5 TRBV18 CASSPQSETQYF TGTGCCAGCTCACCACAGTCAGAGACCCAGTACTTC